Here is one TCR beta chain with its context. Its antigen is not identified. The CDR3 covers 14 residues. Germline CDR1 SNHLY, CDR2 FYNNEI. V lost 6 bases and J lost 0, with 11 bases in between. This specimen belongs to a study of T cell responses to AZD1222 COVID-19 vaccine. Only in-frame clones appear in the TCRdb table, and some are missing; sequencing was by immunoSEQ multiplex PCR. There are roughly 150,000 clones in the sample; 91% occur only once, and approximately 1.5% lies in the top ten. Study conclusions and caveats: Reportedly, nearly half the spike-specific TCRs target unmutated variant regions.

This TCR came from an adult in good health. The material sequenced was peripheral blood, taken on day 0 of AZD1222 vaccination. V is TRBV2 and J is TRBJ1-1; possible D gene TRBD1, 5 bases. Here the CDR3 reads CASSQGRMNTEAFF. DNA for the CDR3: TGTGCCAGCAGCCAGGGACGGATGAACACTGAAGCTTTCTTT.